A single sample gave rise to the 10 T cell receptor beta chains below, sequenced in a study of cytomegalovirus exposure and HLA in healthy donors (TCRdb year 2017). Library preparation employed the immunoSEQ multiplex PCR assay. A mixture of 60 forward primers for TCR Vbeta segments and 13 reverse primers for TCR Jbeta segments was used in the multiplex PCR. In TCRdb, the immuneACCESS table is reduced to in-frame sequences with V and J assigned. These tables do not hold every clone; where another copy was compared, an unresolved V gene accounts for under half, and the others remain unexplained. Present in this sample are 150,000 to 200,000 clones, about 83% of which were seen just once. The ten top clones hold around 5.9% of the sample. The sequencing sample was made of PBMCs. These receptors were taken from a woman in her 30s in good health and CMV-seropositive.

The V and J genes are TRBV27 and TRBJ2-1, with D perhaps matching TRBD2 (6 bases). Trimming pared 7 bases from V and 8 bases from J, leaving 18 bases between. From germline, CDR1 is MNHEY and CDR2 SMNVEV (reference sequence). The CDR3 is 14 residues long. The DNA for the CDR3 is TGTGCCAGCACAACCCGGGGGAGTGGGGATGAGCAGTTCTTC. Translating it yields CASTTRGSGDEQFF.

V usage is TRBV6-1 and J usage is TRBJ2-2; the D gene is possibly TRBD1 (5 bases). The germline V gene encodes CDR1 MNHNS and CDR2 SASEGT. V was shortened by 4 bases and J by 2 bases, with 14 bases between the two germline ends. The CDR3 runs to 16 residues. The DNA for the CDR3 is TGTGCCAGCAGTGCGTTTAGACAGCCTAACACCGGGGAGCTGTTTTTT. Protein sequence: CASSAFRQPNTGELFF.

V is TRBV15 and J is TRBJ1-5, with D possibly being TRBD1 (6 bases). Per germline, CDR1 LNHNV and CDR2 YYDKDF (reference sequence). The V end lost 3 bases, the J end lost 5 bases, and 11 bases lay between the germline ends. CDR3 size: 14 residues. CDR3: CATSSGGGDQPQHF. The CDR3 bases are TGTGCCACCAGCAGCGGTGGGGGCGATCAGCCCCAGCATTTT.

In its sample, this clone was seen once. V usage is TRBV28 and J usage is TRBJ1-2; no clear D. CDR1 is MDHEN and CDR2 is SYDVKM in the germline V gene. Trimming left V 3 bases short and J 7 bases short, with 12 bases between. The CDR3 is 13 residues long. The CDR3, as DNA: TGTGCCAGCAGTTTTGACGGACTGACTGGCTACACCTTC. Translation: CASSFDGLTGYTF.

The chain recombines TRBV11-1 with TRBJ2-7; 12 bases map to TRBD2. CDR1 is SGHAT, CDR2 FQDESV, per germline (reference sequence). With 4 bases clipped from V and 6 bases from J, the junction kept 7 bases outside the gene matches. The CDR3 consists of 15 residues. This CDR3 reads CASSWSSGGAREQYF. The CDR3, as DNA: TGTGCCAGCAGCTGGTCTAGCGGGGGGGCCCGCGAGCAGTACTTC.

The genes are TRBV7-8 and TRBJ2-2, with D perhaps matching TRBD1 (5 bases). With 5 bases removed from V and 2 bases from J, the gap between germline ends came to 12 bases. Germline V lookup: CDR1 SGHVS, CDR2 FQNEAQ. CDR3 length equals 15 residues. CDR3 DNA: TGTGCCAGCAGCGACAGTACCCAAAACACCGGGGAGCTGTTTTTT. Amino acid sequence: CASSDSTQNTGELFF.

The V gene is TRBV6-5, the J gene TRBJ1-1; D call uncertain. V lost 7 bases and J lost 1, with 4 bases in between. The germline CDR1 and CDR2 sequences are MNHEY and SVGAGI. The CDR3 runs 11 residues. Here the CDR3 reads CASIQNTEAFF. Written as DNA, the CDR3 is TGTGCCAGCATTCAGAACACTGAAGCTTTCTTT.

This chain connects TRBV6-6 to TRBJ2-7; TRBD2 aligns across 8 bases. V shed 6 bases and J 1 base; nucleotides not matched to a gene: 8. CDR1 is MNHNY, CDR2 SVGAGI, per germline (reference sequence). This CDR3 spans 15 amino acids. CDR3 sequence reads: CASRPSGSPSYEQYF. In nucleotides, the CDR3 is TGTGCCAGCAGACCTAGCGGGTCCCCATCCTACGAGCAGTACTTC.

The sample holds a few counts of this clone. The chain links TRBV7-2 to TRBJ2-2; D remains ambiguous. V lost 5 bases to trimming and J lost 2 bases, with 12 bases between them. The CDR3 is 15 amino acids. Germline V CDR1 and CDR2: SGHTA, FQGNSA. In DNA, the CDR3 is TGTGCCAGCAGCCACAACCCCTCAAACACCGGGGAGCTGTTTTTT. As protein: CASSHNPSNTGELFF.

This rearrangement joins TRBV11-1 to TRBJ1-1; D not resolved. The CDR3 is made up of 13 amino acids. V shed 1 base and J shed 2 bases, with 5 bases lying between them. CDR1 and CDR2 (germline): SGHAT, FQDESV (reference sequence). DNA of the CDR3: TGTGCCAGCAGCTTAGGGAGTAACACTGAAGCTTTCTTT. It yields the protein CASSLGSNTEAFF.